This paragraph reports one TCR beta chain. No cognate antigen has been identified for it. Base qualities were left out, and no much larger clone turns up one base away. These data belong to a study of cytomegalovirus exposure and HLA in healthy donors (dated by TCRdb to about 2017). For context, the study as a whole: An earlier analysis of 587 of the donors reported approximately 270 Gb of sequence data and around 110 million unique TCR beta sequences from some 180 million T cells. Because of strong linkage in the cohort, five DR-DQ haplotypes were treated as single units for association and clustering. Both class I and class II loci were covered by HLA typing, at four-digit resolution. An early release covering 550 to 650 HLA-typed donors comprised about 300 gigabases of sequencing data and roughly 86 million unique TCR sequences. Among the approximately 400 genotyped donors, 75% to 90% belonged to the genetic ancestry cluster associated with self-reported Caucasian donors. High-throughput TCR immunosequencing, statistical association of individual TCRs with disease status, and machine learning were combined to predict cytomegalovirus infection status. Every repertoire in the discovery cohort had been generated on one and the same sequencing platform. Genome-wide SNP genotypes for about 65% of the roughly 670 donors were used in a later genetic analysis, which treated that subset as a discovery cohort. Typing coverage differed by locus: A, B, C, DRB1 and DQB1 were typed in roughly 629-630 donors, DQA1 in 522, DPA1 in approximately 600, and DPB1 in 450 to 490. To study patterns of TCR occurrence, a later analysis re-analyzed previously published TCR beta repertoires from several hundred donors and added high-resolution HLA genotyping. Using immunosequencing, the study profiled T cell repertoires from around 680 subjects and related those repertoires to cytomegalovirus serostatus. On average, 235,054 unique TCR beta nucleotide sequences were sequenced per donor among about 400 genotyped donors of the cohort, with roughly 18% of those sequences being non-productive. The study aimed to test whether signatures of past pathogen exposure could be identified by cataloging public T cell receptors. An earlier analysis of about 600 of the donors used high-throughput TCR beta sequencing to judge whether each TCR beta V gene segment behaved as functional or pseudogenic. Donor age, sex, ethnicity and CMV serostatus were collected together with the repertoire data. Rather than drawing on any new phenotypic data, the later analysis identified candidate immune exposures from TCR beta sequences and the way those sequences occurred across donors. A separate validation cohort of roughly 120 different subjects was used in addition to the 666-subject first cohort. Overall results and qualifications from the work: HLA typing was unavailable for some donors at each locus, so association tests used only the typed subset. The presence/absence analyses assumed that sequencing depth was roughly uniform across donors, and that assumption may not be true. A further reported finding was that TCR beta sequences accurately predicted the HLA-A and HLA-B alleles for most subjects in the first cohort. In a later analysis, HLA-associated TCR beta chains showed more clonal expansion and lower generation probabilities than non-associated chains that were equally common. Linkage disequilibrium might explain the correlated functional status among segregating V segments, but an unknown experimental factor could not be ruled out. The classifier was reported to diagnose cytomegalovirus status with high specificity and sensitivity in both the original cohort and the validation cohort. A total of 164 TCR beta chains were listed by the study as associated with cytomegalovirus. This cohort had only TCR beta chains sequenced, and the lack of alpha or paired-chain data limited which features could be detected. A later analysis found that most CMV-associated TCR beta chains appeared HLA-restricted, with HLA associations seemingly driven largely by CMV exposure. In an earlier analysis of 450 to 750 of the donors, most TCR beta V segments appeared in productive rearrangements about 87% or about 30% of the time, broadly matching IMGT annotations. Several of the top co-occurrence clusters appeared to be linked to parvovirus B19, influenza, CMV and Epstein-Barr virus, according to a later analysis. Because the 87-base-pair reads could not distinguish some IMGT-functional V segments, including TRBV6-2 and TRBV6-3, those segments were excluded. In a later genetic analysis, fewer N-insertions in productive TCRs were reported among donors in an Asian-associated ancestry cluster than the 666-donor mean. According to a later analysis, TCR association rates differed among HLA loci, with DRB1 alleles showing the most associated TCRs and HLA-C alleles showing the fewest. In vitro tests confirmed that a few of the cytomegalovirus-associated TCR beta chains recognize cytomegalovirus antigens. It was suggested by the authors that the approach could potentially be generalized to other disease states and immunological phenotypes. Because counts were too low, 15 to 20 rarely observed V segments, including chromosome 9 orphons, were excluded from the earlier analysis of roughly 580 of the donors. A cluster of highly shared sequence variants was judged likely to be a technical artifact of the sequencing pipeline. CMV serostatus was the only immune exposure information available for the cohort. In a later analysis, 15,000 to 20,000 TCR beta sequences were associated with specific HLA alleles at a false discovery rate of 0.05. V-gene and J-gene trimming of TCR beta chains was associated with a missense DCLRE1C variant in a later genetic analysis, and the association was replicated in an independent cohort. Strong co-occurrence of HLA alleles, especially DR and DQ, made assigning TCR associations to individual alleles difficult. Most TCR sequences were observed very rarely across donors, whereas some public TCRs were present in many individuals.

The cohort consisted of some 730 healthy bone marrow donors. Cohort members were all nominally healthy when sampled, although unrecorded immune exposures were likely present. The donor tested CMV seronegative and was one of the 352 seronegative cohort members. Every donor gave a peripheral blood sample, and the peripheral blood mononuclear cells from that sample were used for TCR beta sequencing. The Qiagen DNeasy Blood Extraction Kit was used to extract genomic DNA from the blood cell samples. Trimming leaves V shorter by 4 bases and J shorter by 7 bases, with the junction holding 9 bases beyond the gene matches. The cysteine opens and the phenylalanine closes a CDR3 of 14 amino acids. The read is trimmed to its CDR3 DNA, 42 bases read in frame from base 1. According to the germline V gene, CDR1 reads SGHDN and CDR2 reads FVKESK. The library came from the immunoSEQ multiplex PCR assay. A mixture of 60 forward primers for TCR Vbeta segments and 13 reverse primers for TCR Jbeta segments was used in the multiplex PCR. The CDR3 region of rearranged TCR beta genes was amplified from genomic DNA with a multiplex PCR assay. The Illumina HiSeq System was used to sequence the amplified TCR beta libraries as 87-base-pair reads. The original methods were these. Across the 500 to 750 repertoires, a later analysis counted roughly 84 million unique TCR beta chains, around 11 million of which were shared by at least two donors. A nearest-neighbor algorithm error-corrected the raw reads and collapsed the reads into unique sequences, merging closely related sequences to remove PCR and sequencing errors. V, D and J gene segments were assigned by aligning CDR3 sequences to IMGT reference sequences. For a sequence to be retained, a match of at least six nucleotides to both a V gene segment and a J gene segment was required. Rearrangements were classified as productive when the CDR3 lacked stop codons and remained in frame with V and J, and all other rearrangements were classified as non-productive. CDR3 was defined according to IMGT convention as the region running from the second conserved V-encoded cysteine to the conserved J-encoded phenylalanine. Sequences without an unambiguous match to a single V gene segment were excluded from the earlier analysis of over 500 of the donors. An earlier analysis of a few hundred of the donors called V segments functional above 56.7% productive rearrangements and segregating when the between-donor standard deviation exceeded 5%. A statistical classification framework was developed to diagnose cytomegalovirus status using the catalog of TCR beta chain sequences. V and J gene assignment, in a later analysis, came from comparing TCR nucleotide sequences with IMGT/GENE-DB human TR gene sequences. Using the TCRdist pipeline, a later analysis assigned CDR3 sequences along with most-parsimonious VDJ recombination scenarios. A later analysis defined each TCR beta chain by its CDR3 amino acid sequence plus V-gene family, and excluded reads lacking a unique V-gene family. To address suspected cross-contamination and a sequencing artifact, a later analysis removed some 620 highly shared, low-generation-probability nucleotide sequences. In a later analysis, a clonal expansion index was calculated for each public chain from normalized within-repertoire ranks of inferred template counts. In a later analysis, generation probabilities were computed with a VDJ recombination model fitted to out-of-frame rearrangements, and the resulting probabilities were checked against IGoR. Hypergeometric tests were used in a later analysis to score TCR-TCR, TCR-HLA and TCR-CMV co-occurrence, with a repertoire-size bias correction applied to the TCR pairs. False discovery rates were estimated in a later analysis by permuting HLA or CMV assignments 20 times. In a later analysis, co-occurring TCRs were grouped using DBSCAN, with TCRdist sequence similarity added in when clustering inside HLA-allele-positive subsets. Repertoires with fewer than 30,000 or more than 120,000 public chains, plus five repertoires with anomalous nucleotide sharing, were excluded from co-occurrence clustering. Not all clones reach the TCRdb copy of this immuneACCESS table, which keeps in-frame sequences only. Checked studies attribute under half of the gap to unresolved V genes and leave the rest unexplained. V, J and clone size are those of that table, while D and trimming were read from the DNA. For this sample the table gives 150,000 to 190,000 clones, of which roughly four fifths were detected only once. Of the sample, approximately 1.3% falls within the top ten clones.

This clonotype originated in a man between 18 and 35 years old in good health and CMV-seronegative. The rearranged chain carries TRBV14 and TRBJ2-7, with 8 bases in between that match TRBD2. Sequenced input: PBMCs. The CDR3 region has the sequence CASSRRPGLEEQYF. The base sequence is TGTGCCAGCAGCCGACGTCCGGGACTAGAGGAGCAGTACTTC.